A selection of T cell receptor beta chains follows, all from one sample in a study of T-cell reconstitution after alpha-beta-depleted transplantation in children. TCRdb re-called the PCR reads through MiXCR, storing one row per CDR3 protein. The sample carries about 340,000 distinct CDR3 sequences, 16% recorded once. This sample comprised PBMCs, mostly from graft donor cells, obtained 360 days after TCRalphabeta/CD19-depleted stem cell transplant. The receptors were gathered from a male patient between 2 and 9 years old who had a stem cell transplant for acute lymphoblastic leukemia, so the T cells may come from the graft donor. Both conserved end residues are part of each CDR3. A D gene is named only where the DNA matches it firmly. Size is omitted from some rows. Given values are once, few, many or a class for expanded clones.

TRBJ2-1	TRBV9	few	15	TRBD2	CASSASGRRDNEQFF	TGTGCCAGCAGCGCTAGCGGGAGGAGGGACAATGAGCAGTTCTTC
TRBJ1-6	TRBV9	few	16	-	CASSVGLSGSNSPLHF	TGTGCCAGCAGCGTAGGTCTCTCGGGCAGTAATTCACCCCTCCACTTT
TRBJ1-1	TRBV19	-	15	TRBD1	CASSKPGQLNTEAFF	TGTGCCAGTAGTAAGCCGGGACAGCTGAACACTGAAGCTTTCTTT
TRBJ1-1	TRBV15	few	16	-	CATSVGGVGDVTEAFF	TGTGCCACCAGCGTGGGGGGGGTAGGGGACGTCACTGAAGCTTTCTTT
TRBJ2-3	TRBV4-3	-	18	TRBD2	CASSQVTVGLVAGDTQYF	TGCGCCAGCAGCCAAGTCACTGTCGGCCTGGTAGCGGGAGATACGCAGTATTTT
TRBJ2-7	TRBV7-3	few	15	TRBD2	CASSLGTSGPYEQYF	TGTGCCAGCAGCTTGGGGACTAGCGGGCCCTACGAGCAGTACTTC
TRBJ2-2	TRBV7-3	few	16	TRBD2	CASSLHSGRGTGELFF	TGTGCCAGCAGCCTACATAGCGGGAGGGGGACCGGGGAGCTGTTTTTT
TRBJ1-1	TRBV28	many	12	-	CASSLWNTEAFF	TGTGCCAGCAGTTTGTGGAACACTGAAGCTTTCTTT
TRBJ2-1	TRBV4-2	few	14	-	CASSQWQAGNEQFF	TGTGCCAGCAGCCAATGGCAGGCGGGGAATGAGCAGTTCTTC
TRBJ2-7	TRBV2	-	14	-	CASSERPSTYEQYF	TGTGCCAGCAGTGAAAGGCCTAGCACCTACGAGCAGTACTTC
TRBJ2-4	TRBV12-3/TRBV12-4	many	15	-	CASSQGFGAKNIQYF	TGTGCCAGCAGCCAGGGGTTTGGGGCCAAAAACATTCAGTACTTC
TRBJ2-7	TRBV28	-	15	TRBD1	CASSQGQGVVYEQYF	TGTGCCAGCAGCCAGGGACAGGGGGTCGTCTACGAGCAGTACTTC
TRBJ2-1	TRBV6-2/TRBV6-3	-	15	-	CASRLLGSSYNEQFF	TGTGCCAGCAGACTCCTAGGAAGCTCCTACAATGAGCAGTTCTTC
TRBJ2-2	TRBV5-1	few	18	-	CASSLDARWSLNTGELFF	TGCGCCAGCAGCTTGGACGCTCGCTGGTCACTGAACACCGGGGAGCTGTTTTTT
TRBJ2-7	TRBV24-1	-	16	TRBD2	CAILGLAGGPRYEQYF	TGTGCCATCCTAGGGCTCGCGGGAGGGCCCAGGTACGAGCAGTACTTC
TRBJ1-1	TRBV20-1	-	13	-	CSARVPANTEAFF	TGCAGTGCTAGAGTCCCAGCGAACACTGAAGCTTTCTTT
TRBJ2-2	TRBV6-2/TRBV6-3	many	17	-	CASSYWARLGPTGELFF	TGTGCCAGCAGTTACTGGGCGAGGCTCGGGCCTACCGGGGAGCTGTTTTTT
TRBJ2-7	TRBV4-1	-	15	-	CASSQDQGPSYEQYF	TGCGCCAGCAGCCAAGATCAGGGGCCCTCCTACGAGCAGTACTTC
TRBJ2-1	TRBV7-9	few	15	TRBD2	CASSSPTSGYNEQFF	TGTGCCAGCAGCTCCCCGACTAGCGGCTACAATGAGCAGTTCTTC
TRBJ1-1	TRBV6-5	many	16	TRBD1	CASSYGTAGMNTEAFF	TGTGCCAGCAGTTACGGGACAGCCGGTATGAACACTGAAGCTTTCTTT
TRBJ2-3	TRBV5-6	few	17	-	CASSLVEGAYYTDTQYF	TGTGCCAGCAGCTTGGTTGAAGGGGCCTACTACACAGATACGCAGTATTTT
TRBJ2-7	TRBV12-3/TRBV12-4	few	14	-	CASTSGTYRGEQYF	TGTGCCAGCACCTCAGGGACTTACCGAGGCGAGCAGTACTTC
TRBJ2-3	TRBV7-3	many	15	TRBD2	CASSFGGSWVDTQYF	TGTGCCAGCAGCTTCGGCGGGAGCTGGGTAGATACGCAGTATTTT